These 20 T cell receptor beta chains share one sample of origin, sequenced in a study of PD-1 blockade in classical Hodgkin lymphoma (dated by TCRdb to 2019 to 2021). The method behind the library was the immunoSEQ multiplex PCR assay. Entries here come from immuneACCESS through TCRdb and include only in-frame sequences with V and J called. Some clones fail to appear in such tables; in the studies checked, an unresolved V gene covers under half of the shortfall, and the cause of the remainder is unknown. The table for this sample lists 30,000 to 45,000 clones; over 80% of them were counted only once. 7% to 9.5% of the sample rests with the top ten. Interpreted using the paper, the time point label stands for: cycle 1 day 1 (C1D1), immediately before nivolumab initiation. Every trial patient had relapsed following autologous stem cell transplantation, and prior brentuximab vedotin exposure was what differed among cohorts A, B and C.

The source was peripheral blood mononuclear cells (PBMCs), collected at baseline. These receptors all come from a human donor with classical Hodgkin lymphoma.

The V and J genes are TRBV5-1 and TRBJ2-7, with 8 bases fitting TRBD1. The CDR3 covers 12 residues. Germline V gene data show CDR1 as SGHRS and CDR2 as YFSETQ. V dropped 2 bases and J dropped 7; count of bases not matched to a gene: 2. The CDR3 sequence: CASSFHRGEQYF. For the CDR3, the DNA is TGCGCCAGCAGCTTTCACAGGGGGGAGCAGTACTTC.

This chain uses TRBV6-1 with TRBJ2-2; D remains unclear. The CDR3 has 14 residues. Trimming cost V 5 bases and J 4 bases, with 11 bases left between them. Germline V gives CDR1 MNHNS, CDR2 SASEGT. The CDR3 sequence is CASSPTSVTGELFF. For the CDR3, the DNA is TGTGCCAGCAGTCCGACAAGTGTCACCGGGGAGCTGTTTTTT.

This chain links TRBV7-8 with TRBJ2-3; the D gene is possibly TRBD1 (6 bases). CDR1 is SGHVS and CDR2 is FQNEAQ in the germline V gene. The CDR3 consists of 12 residues. The ends were cut back, 5 bases at V and 5 bases at J, with 8 bases in the middle. DNA of the CDR3: TGTGCCAGCAGCCCGGACAGAGATACGCAGTATTTT. This encodes CASSPDRDTQYF.

The chain recombines TRBV12-5 with TRBJ2-2; D is uncertain. The CDR3 has 14 residues. The V gene's germline CDR1 is LGHNT and CDR2 FRNRAP. V lost 9 bases, J lost 1 base, and 12 bases lay in between. The CDR3 loop is CASQTDGNTGELFF. CDR3 coding DNA: TGTGCTAGCCAGACGGACGGGAACACCGGGGAGCTGTTTTTT. The whole variable domain, filled in from reference TRBV12-5 and TRBJ2-2, reads DARVTQTPRHKVTEMGQEVTMRCQPILGHNTVFWYRQTMMQGLELLAYFRNRAPLDDSGMPKDRFSAEMPDATLATLKIQPSEPRDSAVYFCASQTDGNTGELFFGEGSRLTVL.

The gene calls are TRBV28 and TRBJ1-4; TRBD1 aligns across 8 bases. The CDR3 covers 17 residues. Germline-derived CDR1 and CDR2 are MDHEN and SYDVKM. Trimming removed 5 bases from V and 6 bases from J; junction bases left unmatched: 14. CDR3 protein: CASSTRTGLMSHEKLFF. CDR3 sequence (DNA): TGTGCCAGCAGTACACGGACAGGGCTCATGTCGCATGAAAAACTGTTTTTT. The variable domain in full, completed from reference TRBV28 and TRBJ1-4, reads DVKVTQSSRYLVKRTGEKVFLECVQDMDHENMFWYRQDPGLGLRLIYFSYDVKMKEKGDIPEGYSVSREKKERFSLILESASTNQTSMYLCASSTRTGLMSHEKLFFGSGTQLSVL.

The count of this clone is one. The genes are TRBV6-1 and TRBJ1-6; the D gene is possibly TRBD1 (6 bases). CDR3 length: 14 amino acids. CDR1 and CDR2 (germline): MNHNS, SASEGT. The germline V and J ends were trimmed by 11 bases and 3 bases, with 14 bases remaining between them. This CDR3 is CAQGGAGYNSPLHF. In DNA, the CDR3 is TGTGCCCAAGGGGGAGCAGGCTATAATTCACCCCTCCACTTT.

This clone was recorded only once. This chain joins TRBV27 and TRBJ2-6; D unclear. This CDR3 has 14 residues. V lost 4 bases and J 2 bases, leaving 6 bases between the germline ends. Germline lookup yields CDR1 MNHEY and CDR2 SMNVEV (reference sequence). The chain's CDR3 is CASSYLAGANVLTF. CDR3 DNA: TGTGCCAGCAGTTACCTGGCTGGGGCCAACGTCCTGACTTTC.

V gene TRBV7-9 combines with J gene TRBJ2-3; 13 bases are shared with TRBD2. Per the germline V gene, CDR1 is SEHNR and CDR2 is FQNEAQ (reference sequence). After removal of 5 bases from V and 1 base from J, the junction contained 9 bases not matched to a gene. The length of the CDR3 is 18 residues. The CDR3 bases are TGTGCCAGCAGCCGAACTAGCGGGGGGGCGCGGGGCACAGATACGCAGTATTTT. Protein sequence: CASSRTSGGARGTDTQYF.

The chain is built from TRBV5-1 and TRBJ2-5; D perhaps matches TRBD1 (5 bases). The CDR3 has 14 amino acids. Germline loops: CDR1 SGHRS, CDR2 YFSETQ. Trimming stripped 0 bases from V and 4 bases from J, with 10 bases between. The CDR3 bases are TGCGCCAGCAGCTTGGAAAGGGGTGGAGAGACCCAGTACTTC. Translated: CASSLERGGETQYF.

The J gene is TRBJ2-6, the V gene TRBV30; D is possibly TRBD1 (5 bases). The V and J ends lost 8 bases and 0 bases respectively, with 11 bases between them. Germline CDR1 GTSNPN, CDR2 SVGIG (reference sequence). The CDR3 is 14 amino acids. CDR3 in amino acids: CAQTQGSGANVLTF. Here the CDR3 DNA reads TGTGCCCAAACCCAGGGCTCTGGGGCCAACGTCCTGACTTTC.

The rearrangement joins TRBV10-3 to TRBJ1-5; perhaps TRBD1 as D (6 bases). V gave up 3 bases and J gave up 7 bases, with 10 bases separating them. CDR1 and CDR2 from the germline V gene are ENHRY and SYGVKD. The CDR3 has 13 residues. The DNA for the CDR3 is TGTGCCATCAGTGAAGGAGGGGGGCAGCCCCAGCATTTT. Encoded protein: CAISEGGGQPQHF.

This chain uses TRBV7-9 with TRBJ1-4, with 9 bases matching TRBD1. This CDR3 contains 13 residues. With 8 bases clipped from V and 5 bases from J, the junction kept 3 bases outside the gene matches. Germline assignment: CDR1 SEHNR and CDR2 FQNEAQ (reference sequence). This CDR3 is CASGTGSNEKLFF. The CDR3 nucleotides are TGTGCCAGCGGGACAGGGTCGAATGAAAAACTGTTTTTT.

This sequence joins TRBV9 and TRBJ1-3, with D possibly being TRBD1 (6 bases). CDR1 is SGDLS, CDR2 YYNGEE, per germline. The CDR3 covers 15 residues. V was cut by 0 bases and J by 4 bases, with 11 bases left in between. The CDR3 region is CASSVGGALGNTIYF. CDR3 in DNA: TGTGCCAGCAGCGTAGGGGGGGCGCTCGGAAACACCATATATTTT.

The V call is TRBV19, the J call TRBJ1-2; TRBD1 matches at 11 bases. This CDR3 has 13 residues. Germline V lookup: CDR1 LNHDA, CDR2 SQIVND (reference sequence). Germline trimming cut 5 bases from V and 10 bases from J; bases unmatched to any gene: 6. The CDR3 DNA reads as TGTGCCAGTAGTGCCCGGGACAGGGGGACCTACACCTTC. It yields the protein CASSARDRGTYTF.

This clone came up once. The J gene is TRBJ1-1, the V gene TRBV10-3, with D perhaps TRBD1 (6 bases). V was cut by 1 base and J by 3 bases, with 12 bases left in between. The CDR3 has 15 amino acids. Germline V lookup: CDR1 ENHRY, CDR2 SYGVKD. The CDR3: CAISEWGQRDTEAFF. CDR3 sequence (DNA): TGTGCCATCAGTGAGTGGGGACAACGGGACACTGAAGCTTTCTTT.

The chain employs TRBV5-4 and TRBJ2-5; 9 nucleotides align to TRBD2. Trimming removed 4 bases from V and 5 bases from J; junction bases left unmatched: 15. Germline values: CDR1 SGHNT, CDR2 YYREEE (reference sequence). This CDR3 is 17 amino acids long. As DNA, the CDR3 is TGTGCCAGCAGCCCGTTCTTAGGCGGGAGGGACCGGGAGACCCAGTACTTC. Its protein product is CASSPFLGGRDRETQYF.

This chain connects TRBV7-2 to TRBJ2-2; possible D gene TRBD2, 5 bases. Trimming left V 5 bases short and J 0 bases short, with 16 bases between. In germline, CDR1 is SGHTA, CDR2 FQGNSA. CDR3 length: 17 residues. The chain's CDR3 is CASSPGGQRTNTGELFF. Written as DNA, the CDR3 is TGTGCCAGCAGCCCCGGCGGGCAGCGAACGAACACCGGGGAGCTGTTTTTT. Combining the CDR3 with reference TRBV7-2 and TRBJ2-2 gives the whole variable domain GAGVSQSPSNKVTEKGKDVELRCDPISGHTALYWYRQSLGQGLEFLIYFQGNSAPDKSGLPSDRFSAERTGGSVSTLTIQRTQQEDSAVYLCASSPGGQRTNTGELFFGEGSRLTVL.

This chain joins TRBV11-3 and TRBJ1-3; 7 nucleotides line up with TRBD1. Looked up from germline, CDR1 is SGHNT and CDR2 is YENEEA. This CDR3 comprises 14 residues. After removal of 4 bases from V and 1 base from J, the junction contained 1 base not matched to a gene. Here the CDR3 DNA reads TGTGCCAGCAGCTCAGGGGGTTCTGGAAACACCATATATTTT. Translation: CASSSGGSGNTIYF.

The chain combines TRBV6-1 with TRBJ1-4; D uncertain. The germline CDR1 and CDR2 sequences are MNHNS and SASEGT. This CDR3 contains 13 residues. Trimming removed 1 base at V and 8 bases at J, with 8 bases between. In DNA form, the CDR3 reads TGTGCCAGCAGTGAAGAAATGAGGGAAAAACTGTTTTTT. Translated, it gives CASSEEMREKLFF.

The chain carries TRBV7-9 and TRBJ2-7, with D perhaps TRBD2 (6 bases). V gave up 3 bases and J gave up 3 bases, with 15 bases separating them. This CDR3 contains 15 residues. From germline, CDR1 is SEHNR and CDR2 FQNEAQ (reference sequence). The CDR3 protein is CASSLAGPHIYEQYF. As DNA, the CDR3 is TGTGCCAGCAGCTTGGCGGGACCGCATATCTACGAGCAGTACTTC. The full variable domain, in which reference TRBV7-9 and TRBJ2-7 provide the parts outside the CDR3, is DTGVSQNPRHKITKRGQNVTFRCDPISEHNRLYWYRQTLGQGPEFLTYFQNEAQLEKSRLLSDRFSAERPKGSFSTLEIQRTEQGDSAMYLCASSLAGPHIYEQYFGPGTRLTVT.